This TCR beta chain emerged from a study of blood T cell repertoires in COVID-19. Allocation to cohorts depended on clinical history reported by the participants. Sequenced by immunoSEQ multiplex PCR; TCRdb stores in-frame clones only, minus some. Of about 210,000 clones listed, around 81% are singletons. V was clipped by 2 bases and J by 10 bases; unmatched bases: 4. The CDR3 contains 15 residues. In germline, CDR1 is SGHDN, CDR2 FVKESK. Sequenced input: PBMCs or T cells enriched from blood (not recorded which). This chain links TRBV14 with TRBJ2-1, with TRBD2 matching 14 bases. This receptor was taken from a woman between 45 and 65 years old with acute COVID-19. The CDR3 coding sequence is TGTGCCAGCAGCCAACAGGGACTAGCGGGGGCAGAGCAGTTCTTC. This encodes CASSQQGLAGAEQFF.